These 8 T cell receptor beta chains came from one sample sequenced in a study of blood T cells in healthy people across ages. A second PCR, run for 7 to 11 cycles, used a sample-barcoded 5' primer plus a J-beta primer mix. TCRdb itself ran the 5' RACE reads through MiXCR, one entry per CDR3 protein. The sample includes a few hundred thousand distinct CDR3 sequences, about 49% of them seen just once. Sequenced sample: blood. The receptors originated from a man between 60 and 75 years old in good health.

This clonotype was observed a few times. The chain combines TRBV28 with TRBJ1-2, with D maybe TRBD1 (5 bases). V lost 6 bases and J 4 bases, leaving 12 bases between the germline ends. This CDR3 is 13 amino acids long. Germline lookup yields CDR1 MDHEN and CDR2 SYDVKM. In DNA form, the CDR3 reads TGTGCCAGCAGGACAACAGGCTTCTATGGCTACACCTTC. Its translation: CASRTTGFYGYTF.

V is TRBV7-9 and J is TRBJ1-6; no clear D gene. Germline assignment: CDR1 SEHNR and CDR2 FQNEAQ (reference sequence). Trimming took off 4 bases at V and 8 bases at J, with 6 bases between the two ends. CDR3 length: 12 amino acids. The CDR3 protein is CASSSEDSPLHF. DNA for the CDR3: TGTGCCAGCAGCTCGGAGGATTCACCCCTCCACTTT.

The chain uses TRBV6-2 or TRBV6-3 and TRBJ2-7; TRBD1 or TRBD2 may be the D gene (5 bases each). Germline lookup yields CDR1 MNHEY and CDR2 SVGEGT. The V end was cut by 5 bases, the J end by 4 bases, with 18 bases between. CDR3 size: 15 residues. The CDR3 region has the DNA TGTGCCAGCAGTGGGGGACCAACAAGAGAATACGAGCAGTACTTC. Encoded protein: CASSGGPTREYEQYF.

This chain connects TRBV29-1 to TRBJ2-3; TRBD2 aligns across 7 bases. Germline CDR1 reads SQVTM; CDR2 reads ANQGSEA. Trimming cost V 5 bases and J 2 bases; bases outside gene matches: 4. The CDR3 is 13 amino acids. CDR3 DNA: TGCAGCGTTAAAGCGGGAAACACAGATACGCAGTATTTT. Residues: CSVKAGNTDTQYF.

In this sample, this clonotype turned up once. This CDR3 is CASSQTGQGTTNEKLFF. DNA for the CDR3: TGTGCCAGCAGTCAAACGGGACAGGGGACAACTAATGAAAAACTGTTTTTT. The rearrangement links TRBV7-9 to TRBJ1-4; 10 nucleotides line up with TRBD1. J lost 0 bases, V lost 6 bases, and 7 bases had no gene match. Germline CDR1 is SEHNR and CDR2 is FQNEAQ (reference sequence). CDR3 length: 17 residues. Drawing the rest from reference TRBV7-9 and TRBJ1-4, the complete variable domain is DTGVSQNPRHKITKRGQNVTFRCDPISEHNRLYWYRQTLGQGPEFLTYFQNEAQLEKSRLLSDRFSAERPKGSFSTLEIQRTEQGDSAMYLCASSQTGQGTTNEKLFFGSGTQLSVL.

V gene TRBV6-2 or TRBV6-3 combines with J gene TRBJ2-1; TRBD2 matches at 13 bases. In germline, CDR1 is MNHEY, CDR2 SVGEGT. The CDR3 runs to 19 residues. J was trimmed by 5 bases and V by 0 bases; bases with no gene match: 10. CDR3 in amino acids: CASSYSIKTSGGLHNEQFF. The CDR3 DNA follows: TGTGCCAGCAGTTACTCTATCAAGACTAGCGGGGGGCTCCACAATGAGCAGTTCTTC.

Only a few counts were recorded for this clonotype. The chain combines TRBV7-2 with TRBJ2-7; D is ambiguous. CDR3 length equals 15 residues. Germline CDR1 reads SGHTA; CDR2 reads FQGNSA. V lost 5 bases, J lost 6 bases, and 20 bases lay in between. The CDR3 region has the DNA TGTGCCAGCAGCCCGTGGAGAGTTGGTGTCGGCGAGCAGTACTTC. As protein: CASSPWRVGVGEQYF.

This rearrangement joins TRBV5-1 to TRBJ2-7; D perhaps matches TRBD2 (6 bases). From germline, CDR1 is SGHRS and CDR2 YFSETQ. There are 13 residues in the CDR3. Between the trimmed V and J ends, which lost 9 bases and 2 bases, there was a span of 15 bases. In nucleotides, the CDR3 is TGCGCCATCCGTAGGGCTAGCGCCTACGAGCAGTACTTC. Translating gives CAIRRASAYEQYF.